The 11 T cell receptor beta chains presented below share a single source sample, sequenced in a study of blood T cell repertoires in COVID-19. Profiled with immunoSEQ multiplex PCR; TCRdb holds only in-frame clones, not every one. The sample has tens of thousands of clones; around 90% are singletons. Sequencing was carried out using peripheral blood. The receptors shown here come from an elderly man with acute or convalescent COVID-19.

The rearrangement joins TRBV27 to TRBJ2-1; 12 bases map to TRBD2. The CDR3 totals 18 residues. V gave up 0 bases and J gave up 0 bases; unmatched junction bases: 3. The germline V gene has CDR1 MNHEY and CDR2 SMNVEV (reference sequence). The CDR3 nucleotides are TGTGCCAGCAGTTTATCCCTAGCGGGAGGGCCCTCCTACAATGAGCAGTTCTTC. Translation: CASSLSLAGGPSYNEQFF.

The V gene is TRBV19, the J gene TRBJ1-1; D is unclear. CDR1 LNHDA and CDR2 SQIVND come from the germline V gene (reference sequence). This CDR3 contains 13 residues. The V end lost 7 bases, the J end lost 0 bases, and 9 bases lay between the germline ends. This chain's CDR3 is CASTEDLNTEAFF. CDR3 nucleotide sequence: TGTGCCAGTACTGAGGATTTGAACACTGAAGCTTTCTTT. The complete variable domain, with remaining parts taken from reference TRBV19 and TRBJ1-1, reads DGGITQSPKYLFRKEGQNVTLSCEQNLNHDAMYWYRQDPGQGLRLIYYSQIVNDFQKGDIAEGYSVSREKKESFPLTVTSAQKNPTAFYLCASTEDLNTEAFFGQGTRLTVV.

This clone appeared a few times. This chain links TRBV27 with TRBJ2-3, with 8 nucleotides matching TRBD2. The CDR3 is 17 amino acids. The V gene's germline CDR1 is MNHEY and CDR2 SMNVEV (reference sequence). Trimming took 8 bases from V and 0 from J; bases not matched to a gene: 13. The CDR3 protein is CASGLFGGAVSTDTQYF. The DNA of the CDR3 is TGTGCCAGCGGACTCTTCGGGGGGGCCGTAAGCACAGATACGCAGTATTTT.

The chain links TRBV18 to TRBJ1-1, with 9 nucleotides matching TRBD1. V was clipped by 4 bases and J by 0 bases; unmatched bases: 6. Per the germline V gene, CDR1 is KGHSH and CDR2 is LQKENI. The CDR3 is 16 residues long. CDR3 loop: CASSQRTGDVNTEAFF. Here the CDR3 DNA reads TGTGCCAGCTCACAACGGACAGGGGACGTGAACACTGAAGCTTTCTTT.

Here the CDR3 DNA reads TGCGCCAGCAGCCAAGATTTAACAGGAAACTATGGCTACACCTTC. This sequence encodes CASSQDLTGNYGYTF. This chain uses TRBV4-1 with TRBJ1-2; possibly TRBD1 for D (5 bases). Looked up from germline, CDR1 is MGHRA and CDR2 is YSYEKL. V dropped 0 bases and J dropped 2 bases, with 10 bases sitting between them. The CDR3 totals 15 residues.

The V and J genes are TRBV19 and TRBJ2-5; 14 bases match TRBD2. The V and J ends lost 1 base and 5 bases, in that order; junction bases with no gene match: 9. Germline values: CDR1 LNHDA, CDR2 SQIVND (reference sequence). This CDR3 is 18 amino acids long. In nucleotides, the CDR3 is TGTGCCAGTAGTATAGGGGGGACTAGCGGGAGTGGGTTCGAGACCCAGTACTTC. Protein: CASSIGGTSGSGFETQYF.

J is TRBJ1-4 and V is TRBV18, with D possibly matching TRBD1 (5 bases). This CDR3 is 16 amino acids long. CDR1 is KGHSH, CDR2 LQKENI, per germline. V lost 2 bases and J lost 2, with 12 bases in between. The CDR3 nucleotides read TGTGCCAGCTCACCATCTATGGGGCCGACTAATGAAAAACTGTTTTTT. It encodes CASSPSMGPTNEKLFF.

In this sample, this clone turned up a few times. This chain uses TRBV5-1 with TRBJ1-2, with a possible D match to TRBD1 (5 bases). Germline CDR1 SGHRS, CDR2 YFSETQ. This CDR3 comprises 13 residues. V lost 0 bases, J lost 7 bases, and 10 bases lay in between. For the CDR3, the DNA is TGCGCCAGCAGCTTGGGGCAGGGCAGTGGCTACACCTTC. This sequence encodes CASSLGQGSGYTF.

The V and J genes are TRBV27 and TRBJ2-7; 9 bases agree with TRBD1. V gave up 4 bases and J gave up 7 bases; unmatched junction bases: 8. From germline, CDR1 is MNHEY and CDR2 SMNVEV (reference sequence). The CDR3 has 14 residues. Written as DNA, the CDR3 is TGTGCCAGCAGTTCCTGGGACAGGGCCTGGGAGCAGTACTTC. Protein sequence: CASSSWDRAWEQYF.

The gene calls are TRBV11-3 and TRBJ2-2, with 7 nucleotides matching TRBD2. After removal of 5 bases from V and 3 bases from J, the junction contained 3 bases not matched to a gene. Looked up from germline, CDR1 is SGHNT and CDR2 is YENEEA. This CDR3 region has 14 residues. CDR3 loop: CASSGRADTGELFF. The DNA for the CDR3 is TGTGCCAGCAGCGGGAGGGCCGACACCGGGGAGCTGTTTTTT.

The rearrangement links TRBV6-2 or TRBV6-3 to TRBJ2-7; D ambiguous. The V gene's germline CDR1 is MNHEY and CDR2 SVGEGT. Trimming removed 2 bases from V and 3 bases from J, with 14 bases in between. The CDR3 runs to 15 residues. CDR3 protein: CASSYGGQKLYEQYF. CDR3 nucleotides: TGTGCCAGCAGTTACGGTGGGCAAAAGCTCTACGAGCAGTACTTC.